This entry lists 17 T cell receptor beta chains sequenced from one sample in a study of regulatory and conventional T cells in breast cancer. TCRdb re-derived calls from the PCR reads in MiXCR, one entry per CDR3 protein. The table lists fewer than 750 distinct CDR3 sequences, around 30% of them singletons, with around 14% in the top ten. The sample taken for sequencing was regulatory T cells from blood. The receptor source for this set is a female donor with breast cancer.

This clonotype showed up just a few times. CDR3 region: CASSPSGRVTQYF. The CDR3 DNA reads as TGTGCCAGCAGCCCTAGCGGGAGGGTGACCCAGTACTTC. The rearrangement joins TRBV7-2 to TRBJ2-5, with 12 bases lining up with TRBD2. The CDR3 is made up of 13 amino acids. V dropped 5 bases and J dropped 7; count of bases not matched to a gene: 2. The germline CDR1 and CDR2 sequences are SGHTA and FQGNSA.

V usage is TRBV7-2 and J usage is TRBJ2-5; no definite D call. V lost 3 bases to trimming and J lost 7 bases, with 6 bases between them. The CDR3 spans 11 residues. Germline CDR1 is SGHTA and CDR2 is FQGNSA. The DNA for the CDR3 is TGTGCCAGCAGCTTGTTGGGGACCCAGTACTTC. Protein: CASSLLGTQYF.

This clonotype was counted a few times. The chain is built from TRBV2 and TRBJ1-5; the match to TRBD1 covers 7 bases. After removal of 6 bases from V and 5 bases from J, the junction contained 4 bases not matched to a gene. The CDR3 totals 13 residues. Germline values: CDR1 SNHLY, CDR2 FYNNEI. The CDR3 is CASRTDRDQPQHF. CDR3 nucleotides: TGTGCCAGCAGGACAGACAGGGATCAGCCCCAGCATTTT.

J is TRBJ1-6 and V is TRBV6-5; weak D call: TRBD1 (6 bases). The CDR3 runs to 18 residues. The ends were cut back, 3 bases at V and 5 bases at J, with 20 bases in the middle. Per the germline V gene, CDR1 is MNHEY and CDR2 is SVGAGI. The CDR3 DNA follows: TGTGCCAGCAGTTATTCAGGGGCAGGGTCGGGGGATAATTCACCCCTCCACTTT. It codes for CASSYSGAGSGDNSPLHF.

By sample share, this clonotype is large. At one of its ends the junction is not consistent with the germline gene, which may arise from a read error. The DNA of the CDR3 is TGTGCCAGCAGTTCCCCGGGAGGGGCCCACTTC. Its translation is CASSSPGGAHF. The chain has TRBV28 and TRBJ1-2; a possible D gene is TRBD1 (5 bases). The CDR3 spans 11 residues. Germline lookup yields CDR1 MDHEN and CDR2 SYDVKM.

The J gene is TRBJ2-5, the V gene TRBV7-2; D gene uncertain. The CDR3 contains 15 residues. Trimming left V 1 base short and J 1 base short, with 10 bases between. From germline, CDR1 is SGHTA and CDR2 FQGNSA. CDR3 nucleotides: TGTGCCAGCAGCTTAGTTGGCCGGACCCAAGAGACCCAGTACTTC. The encoded protein is CASSLVGRTQETQYF.

The V and J genes are TRBV12-3 or TRBV12-4 and TRBJ1-2; the D is unclear. The CDR3 runs 15 residues. V lost 6 bases to trimming and J lost 10 bases, with 24 bases between them. CDR3 coding DNA: TGTGCCAGCAGCCCCAGTGGATACTCGAGCCCTTTCTACACCTTC. This translates into CASSPSGYSSPFYTF.

As for this clonotype: The junction does not match germline at one end; this may be a read error. V usage is TRBV6-6 and J usage is TRBJ1-2; D might be TRBD1 (5 bases). Germline V CDR1 and CDR2: MNHNY, SVGAGI (reference sequence). CDR3 size: 12 residues. CDR3 coding DNA: TGTGCCAGCGACGTCTCAGGGTATGGCTACGCCTTC. Encoded protein: CASDVSGYGYAF.

This chain connects TRBV6-6 to TRBJ1-6; D gene uncertain. Germline values: CDR1 MNHNY, CDR2 SVGAGI (reference sequence). The CDR3 has 13 amino acids. The V gene lost 5 bases and the J gene lost 9 bases, with 11 bases spanning the gap. CDR3 sequence (DNA): TGTGCCAGCAGTCGCGGGAATGGTTCACCCCTCCACTTT. It translates to CASSRGNGSPLHF.

There are a few counts of this clonotype. V usage is TRBV11-2 and J usage is TRBJ2-1; TRBD2 agrees at 11 bases. This CDR3 comprises 17 residues. V was pared by 8 bases and J by 4 bases, with 13 bases of the junction left unmatched. In germline, CDR1 is SGHAT, CDR2 FQNNGV. The CDR3 region is CASAGSSGRVGYNEQFF. CDR3 nucleotides: TGTGCCAGCGCGGGGAGTAGCGGGAGGGTTGGGTACAATGAGCAGTTCTTC. The variable domain in full, with the rest retrieved from reference TRBV11-2 and TRBJ2-1, is EAGVAQSPRYKIIEKRQSVAFWCNPISGHATLYWYQQILGQGPKLLIQFQNNGVVDDSQLPKDRFSAERLKGVDSTLKIQPAKLEDSAVYLCASAGSSGRVGYNEQFFGPGTRLTVL.

This clonotype was found a few times. The gene calls are TRBV19 and TRBJ2-3; D unresolved. In germline, CDR1 is LNHDA, CDR2 SQIVND (reference sequence). Trimming took 6 bases from V and 4 from J, leaving 14 bases between them. The CDR3 has 14 residues. CDR3 bases: TGTGCCAGTAGGTCTTGGGTAGGTCCAGATACGCAGTATTTT. Protein sequence: CASRSWVGPDTQYF.

The chain has TRBV5-1 and TRBJ1-1, with D perhaps TRBD1 (5 bases). The V end was cut by 1 base, the J end by 4 bases, with 14 bases between. The CDR3 extends over 15 amino acids. CDR1 and CDR2 (germline): SGHRS, YFSETQ. CDR3 coding DNA: TGCGCCAGCAGCTTGACGGGGCCACCAGGCACTGAAGCTTTCTTT. Residues: CASSLTGPPGTEAFF.

This clonotype was seen just once. Just one base apart from a much larger clone, this may be a read error. The genes are TRBV7-2 and TRBJ1-5; the match to TRBD1 covers 7 bases. This CDR3 is built from 15 residues. Germline V gene data show CDR1 as SGHTA and CDR2 as FQGNSA. CDR3 in amino acids: CASSLGQGRNQPRHF. The CDR3 nucleotides are TGTGCCAGCAGCTTAGGACAGGGTCGGAATCAGCCCCGGCATTTT.

This clonotype showed up just a few times. The rearrangement links TRBV12-3 or TRBV12-4 to TRBJ2-7; D may be TRBD1 (6 bases). This CDR3 has 15 residues. V shed 3 bases and J shed 2 bases, with 14 bases lying between them. Here the CDR3 DNA reads TGTGCCAGCAGTTTTACCGACAGGATCCCCTACGAGCAGTACTTC. As protein: CASSFTDRIPYEQYF.

This clonotype has only a few counts. The rearrangement uses TRBV6-4 and TRBJ1-1, with D possibly matching TRBD1 (6 bases). CDR1 and CDR2 from the germline V gene are MRHNA and SNTAGT. The CDR3 runs to 13 residues. Between the trimmed V and J ends, which lost 4 bases and 5 bases, there was a span of 11 bases. CDR3 sequence (DNA): TGTGCCAGCAGTGCAAAACAGGGAACTGAAGCTTTCTTT. Its protein is CASSAKQGTEAFF.

In this sample, this clonotype is large. The genes are TRBV20-1 and TRBJ2-5; D perhaps matches TRBD2 (6 bases). Germline values: CDR1 DFQATT, CDR2 SNEGSKA (reference sequence). Between the trimmed V and J ends, which lost 2 bases and 5 bases, there was a span of 9 bases. The CDR3 runs 12 residues. The CDR3 spells CSARRRAETQYF. The CDR3, as DNA: TGCAGTGCTAGACGGAGGGCGGAGACCCAGTACTTC.

The chain employs TRBV11-2 and TRBJ2-3; D gene ambiguous. CDR1 and CDR2 (germline): SGHAT, FQNNGV. The V end was cut by 5 bases, the J end by 1 base, with 4 bases between. The CDR3 length is 12 residues. In DNA form, the CDR3 reads TGTGCCAGCAGCACTCGCACAGATACGCAGTATTTT. Its translation: CASSTRTDTQYF.